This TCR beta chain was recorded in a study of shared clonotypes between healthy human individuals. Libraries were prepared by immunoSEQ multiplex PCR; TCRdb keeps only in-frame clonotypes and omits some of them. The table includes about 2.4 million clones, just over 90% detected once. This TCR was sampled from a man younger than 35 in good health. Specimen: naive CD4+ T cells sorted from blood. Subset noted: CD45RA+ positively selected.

In nucleotides, the CDR3 is TGTGCCAGCAGTAGGACAGGGATGATCGAGCAGTACTTC. Encoded protein: CASSRTGMIEQYF. J is TRBJ2-5 and V is TRBV2; 8 bases line up with TRBD1. The J call may not be correct, given that the DNA end is closer to TRBJ2-7. Germline V gives CDR1 SNHLY, CDR2 FYNNEI. This CDR3 is 13 amino acids long.